The 20 T cell receptor beta chains in this list originate from one sample, sequenced in a study of tumor-infiltrating lymphocytes in primary liver carcinoma. The researchers obtained blood RNA from unsorted whole blood and also extracted germline DNA. A constant-region primer served to make TCR beta cDNA from approximately 490 ng total RNA. Library construction for TCR beta comprised three nested multiplex PCR rounds performed with slightly modified ARM-PCR. With TRBV1-TRBV30 forward primers and a C-beta reverse primer, the first two PCR rounds were run for approximately 10 cycles each. TCRdb ran MiXCR on the multiplex PCR reads and lists one entry per CDR3 protein. There are approximately 300,000 distinct CDR3 sequences in the sample; approximately 60% occur only once, and more than 8.5% lies in the top ten. Sequencing was done on a sample of peripheral blood. The receptors were sampled from a man aged 35-49 years with primary liver carcinoma and hepatitis B virus infection.

This clonotype ranks as medium-sized. The chain combines TRBV11-2 with TRBJ2-1; TRBD2 agrees at 7 bases. The CDR3 has 15 residues. Germline lookup yields CDR1 SGHAT and CDR2 FQNNGV. V was clipped by 3 bases and J by 5 bases; unmatched bases: 7. The CDR3 here is CASSFSGPLDNEQFF. CDR3 DNA: TGTGCCAGCAGCTTTAGCGGGCCACTCGACAATGAGCAGTTCTTC.

Remarks on this clonotype: A read error may be the cause here, since a much bigger clone is one base away. V gene TRBV6-1 combines with J gene TRBJ1-6; D not resolved. CDR3 size: 16 residues. CDR1 and CDR2 (germline): MNHNS, SASEGT. Here the CDR3 DNA reads TGTACCAGCAGTGACTTATGGACGGGTAACGATTCACCCCTCCACTTT. Translation gives CTSSDLWTGNDSPLHF.

Concerning this clonotype: One base away lies a much larger clone, so this may be a sequencing read error. The chain recombines TRBV6-2 or TRBV6-3 with TRBJ2-1; D possibly corresponds to TRBD1 (6 bases). Germline lookup yields CDR1 MNHEY and CDR2 SVGEGT. The CDR3 covers 12 residues. In nucleotides, the CDR3 is TGTGCCACCAGTAAATACAGGGAATTCGAGTTCTTC. Its protein product is CATSKYREFEFF.

About this clonotype itself: An end of the junction does not agree with germline; a read error may underlie this. The chain couples TRBV6-5 to TRBJ2-7; D call uncertain. Germline CDR1 MNHEY, CDR2 SVGAGI. The CDR3 consists of 14 residues. The CDR3 coding sequence is TGTGCCAACAGTCTAAGAAGCTCGACTTACGAGCAGTACTTC. Its translation is CANSLRSSTYEQYF.

This clonotype was seen at least ten times. The V gene is TRBV29-1, the J gene TRBJ2-5; D is tentatively TRBD1 or TRBD2 (6 bases each). Germline V CDR1 and CDR2: SQVTM, ANQGSEA. V lost 6 bases to trimming and J lost 1 base, with 12 bases between them. CDR3 length equals 13 residues. CDR3 protein: CSVRGPFQETQYF. The CDR3 DNA reads as TGCAGCGTCCGGGGGCCGTTCCAAGAGACCCAGTACTTC.

Points on this clonotype: This may come from a read error, since a much larger clone is one base off. The rearrangement uses TRBV6-1 and TRBJ2-2; 8 nucleotides line up with TRBD1. From germline, CDR1 is MNHNS and CDR2 SASEGT. The CDR3 is made up of 15 amino acids. V lost 6 bases, J lost 3 bases, and 6 bases stayed unmatched. Written as DNA, the CDR3 is TGTGCCAGCAGGACAGGGGCTCTCCACACCGGGGAGCTGTTTTTT. Translated, it gives CASRTGALHTGELFF.

The CDR3 reads CARSSPTGGSGNEQFF. The CDR3 DNA reads as TGTGCCAGGAGCTCCCCGACCGGCGGGAGTGGAAATGAGCAGTTCTTC. The chain links TRBV6-5 to TRBJ2-1, with TRBD2 matching 7 bases. Unmatched junction bases numbered 18, after V lost 9 bases and J lost 7 bases. CDR1 MNHEY and CDR2 SVGAGI come from the germline V gene. CDR3 length: 16 residues.

In regard to this clonotype: The junction does not match germline at one end; this may be a read error. J is TRBJ2-1 and V is TRBV11-2, with 11 bases identical to TRBD2. The CDR3 length is 15 residues. Germline CDR1 reads SGHAT; CDR2 reads FQNNGV. The CDR3 DNA reads as TGTACCAGCATCGGCACTAGCGGGAGCTATTCTGAGCAGTTCTTC. Encoded protein: CTSIGTSGSYSEQFF.

Comments on this clonotype: The conserved closing phenylalanine or tryptophan is absent in this CDR3, likely reflecting a read error. The rearrangement uses TRBV4-1 and TRBJ2-7, with 8 bases identical to TRBD2. This CDR3 is 16 amino acids long. V shed 0 bases, J shed 3 bases, and the junction held 7 bases outside the gene matches. The germline V gene encodes CDR1 MGHRA and CDR2 YSYEKL. The CDR3: CASSQESGSLGYEQYL. Here the CDR3 DNA reads TGCGCCAGCAGCCAAGAAAGCGGGAGTTTGGGCTACGAGCAGTACCTC.

This rearrangement joins TRBV7-9 to TRBJ2-5; D is perhaps TRBD1 or TRBD2 (5 bases each). The J call is in doubt because the DNA end fits TRBJ2-1 better. This CDR3 is 14 amino acids long. Germline CDR1 SEHNR, CDR2 FQNEAQ (reference sequence). CDR3 residues: CASSLRDRGDEQFF. The DNA of the CDR3 is TGTGCCAGCAGCTTACGGGACCGAGGCGATGAGCAGTTCTTC.

Notes on this clonotype: An end of the junction differs from the germline gene, which may be a read error. The genes are TRBV11-3 and TRBJ2-7; weak D call: TRBD1 (5 bases). Germline V gene data show CDR1 as SGHNT and CDR2 as YENEEA. The CDR3 contains 18 residues. As DNA, the CDR3 is TGTGCCAGCAGCTCCCCCCCCCGGTTGGACAAATGTCTCTACGAGCATTACTTC. Translation: CASSSPPRLDKCLYEHYF.

The chain carries TRBV10-1 and TRBJ2-5; the D is unclear. V lost 7 bases to trimming and J lost 1 base, with 10 bases between them. Germline V gene sequence: CDR1 WNHNN, CDR2 SYGVQD (reference sequence). The CDR3 length is 13 residues. Here the CDR3 reads CASISQVQETQYF. The CDR3 DNA reads as TGCGCCAGCATCTCGCAGGTCCAAGAGACCCAGTACTTC.

Of note for this clonotype: Germline and junction disagree at one end, which may indicate a read error. The chain couples TRBV11-1 to TRBJ2-3, with a possible D match to TRBD1 (7 bases). Germline CDR1 reads SGHAT; CDR2 reads FQDESV (reference sequence). The CDR3 has 16 amino acids. CDR3 in DNA: TGTGCCAGCAGCAAATCCAGGGGGGTTAACACAGATACGCAATATTTT. Its translation: CASSKSRGVNTDTQYF.

This clonotype occurred many times. For the CDR3, the DNA is TGTGCCAGCAGAAGGGGCGGAAGCGGAGAGACCCAGTACTTC. This gives the protein CASRRGGSGETQYF. The V call is TRBV6-6, the J call TRBJ2-5; tentatively, D is TRBD1 or TRBD2 (5 bases each). V dropped 6 bases and J dropped 4 bases, with 15 bases sitting between them. The CDR3 extends over 14 amino acids. In germline, CDR1 is MNHNY, CDR2 SVGAGI (reference sequence).

About this clonotype: At one end, the junction sequence differs from germline, possibly due to a read error. This chain connects TRBV6-5 to TRBJ2-7; D is perhaps TRBD2 (6 bases). The CDR3 extends over 13 amino acids. Germline CDR1 MNHEY, CDR2 SVGAGI. The CDR3 loop is CASTGRDLSEQYF. The CDR3 region has the DNA TGTGCCAGCACAGGGCGGGATTTATCCGAGCAGTATTTC.

This clonotype was detected only a few times. A much bigger clone sits one base away, suggesting this may be a read error. This chain links TRBV12-3 or TRBV12-4 with TRBJ2-3; either TRBD1 or TRBD2 may fit D (5 bases each). The CDR3 consists of 13 residues. The CDR3 sequence is CVSSSGARDTQYF. The CDR3 DNA follows: TGTGTCAGCAGTTCCGGGGCCAGGGATACGCAGTATTTT.

In its sample, this clonotype was seen many times. This chain links TRBV6-5 with TRBJ1-2; 7 bases align to TRBD1. In germline, CDR1 is MNHEY, CDR2 SVGAGI. The CDR3 has 13 residues. Trimming cost V 6 bases and J 3 bases; bases outside gene matches: 4. The CDR3 DNA reads as TGTGCCAGCAGAGACAGGGTAGACTATGGCTACACCTTC. This translates into CASRDRVDYGYTF.

Comments on this clonotype: A clone one base away is much larger, so this may be a read error. The V gene is TRBV6-1, the J gene TRBJ1-6; TRBD1 matches 7 bases. This CDR3 region has 14 residues. J was trimmed by 11 bases and V by 4 bases; bases with no gene match: 8. Germline CDR1 reads MNHNS; CDR2 reads SASEGT. Here the CDR3 DNA reads TGTGCCAGCAGTGGACAGGGTGCAGGTCCACCCCTCCACTTT. Its protein product is CASSGQGAGPPLHF.

Only a few counts were recorded for this clonotype. The gene calls are TRBV7-8 and TRBJ2-7, with no clear D. The CDR3 has 15 residues. The V gene's germline CDR1 is SGHVS and CDR2 FQNEAQ. Trimming cost V 1 base and J 2 bases, with 12 bases left between them. The CDR3 DNA reads TGTGCCAGCAGCTTAGGCCAGGTCTTCGCCTACGAGCAGTACTTC. It specifies CASSLGQVFAYEQYF.

In the case of this clonotype: This may stem from a read error, because a much larger clone lies one nucleotide away. The conserved final phenylalanine or tryptophan is absent from the CDR3, which likely points to a read error. J is TRBJ2-7 and V is TRBV7-9; D unclear. This CDR3 has 11 amino acids. The germline V gene encodes CDR1 SEHNR and CDR2 FQNEAQ (reference sequence). Trimming took off 5 bases at V and 0 bases at J, with 2 bases between the two ends. CDR3 residues: CASSHSYEQYL. CDR3 sequence (DNA): TGTGCCAGCAGCCACTCCTACGAGCAGTACCTC.